The clone carrying this TCR beta chain was seen just once. Its antigen is as yet unknown. The sample comes from a study of CD8+ T cells in alopecia areata. Broader study findings: Across lesional scalp, and particularly alopecia totalis/universalis, clonality surpassed that of normal scalp.

Trimming cost V 2 bases and J 10 bases, with 16 bases left between them. The CDR3 consists of 14 residues. Germline V lookup: CDR1 SGHDT, CDR2 YYEEEE. RNA was extracted and reverse transcribed into cDNA as the sequencing template. This table comes from immunoSEQ multiplex PCR, and its TCRdb copy is limited to in-frame clones, with some not included. The data contain roughly 150,000 clones, 55% of them singletons. Sorting from PBMCs produced CD4+ and CD8+ T cells. This receptor was identified in a human donor in good health. This chain connects TRBV5-6 to TRBJ2-1; D is unclear. Material: CD4+ T cells sorted from blood. The DNA of the CDR3 is TGTGCCAGCAGCTTTCCTGTCCCCCGTGGGGAGCAGTTCTTC. Encoded protein: CASSFPVPRGEQFF. The complete variable domain, with remaining parts taken from reference TRBV5-6 and TRBJ2-1, reads DAGVTQSPTHLIKTRGQQVTLRCSPKSGHDTVSWYQQALGQGPQFIFQYYEEEERQRGNFPDRFSGHQFPNYSSELNVNALLLGDSALYLCASSFPVPRGEQFFGPGTRLTVL.